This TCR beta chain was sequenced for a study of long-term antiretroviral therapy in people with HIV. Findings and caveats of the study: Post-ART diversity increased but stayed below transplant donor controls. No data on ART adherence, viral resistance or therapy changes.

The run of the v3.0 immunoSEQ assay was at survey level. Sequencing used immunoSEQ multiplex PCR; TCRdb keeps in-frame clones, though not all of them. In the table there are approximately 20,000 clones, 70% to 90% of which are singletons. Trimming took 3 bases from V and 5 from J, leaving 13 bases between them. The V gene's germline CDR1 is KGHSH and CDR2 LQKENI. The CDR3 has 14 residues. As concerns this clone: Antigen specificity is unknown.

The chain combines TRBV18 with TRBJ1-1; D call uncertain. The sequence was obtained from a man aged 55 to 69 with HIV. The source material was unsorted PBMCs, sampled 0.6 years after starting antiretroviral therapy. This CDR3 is CASSPPLGNTEAFF. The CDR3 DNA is TGTGCCAGCTCACCCCCGCTGGGTAATACTGAAGCTTTCTTT.